This TCR beta chain is drawn from a study of blood T cell repertoires in COVID-19. The wider study: Sites in the United States, Italy and Spain provided acute and convalescent COVID-19 samples.

CDR1 and CDR2 from the germline V gene are SGHVS and FNYEAQ. V gave up 4 bases and J gave up 4 bases, with 16 bases separating them. This CDR3 has 15 residues. TCRdb keeps only in-frame clones here, not all; method: immunoSEQ multiplex PCR. Of more than 200,000 clones listed, about 90% are singletons. The material sequenced was peripheral blood. The chain couples TRBV7-6 to TRBJ1-1, with D maybe TRBD1 (6 bases). This receptor was taken from an older man with acute or convalescent COVID-19. The CDR3 DNA reads as TGTGCCAGCAGCTCCGGACAGCTCGCGGGCACTGAAGCTTTCTTT. Protein product: CASSSGQLAGTEAFF. The full variable domain, with the rest looked up from reference TRBV7-6 and TRBJ1-1, is GAGVSQSPRYKVTKRGQDVALRCDPISGHVSLYWYRQALGQGPEFLTYFNYEAQQDKSGLPNDRFSAERPEGSISTLTIQRTEQRDSAMYRCASSSGQLAGTEAFFGQGTRLTVV.